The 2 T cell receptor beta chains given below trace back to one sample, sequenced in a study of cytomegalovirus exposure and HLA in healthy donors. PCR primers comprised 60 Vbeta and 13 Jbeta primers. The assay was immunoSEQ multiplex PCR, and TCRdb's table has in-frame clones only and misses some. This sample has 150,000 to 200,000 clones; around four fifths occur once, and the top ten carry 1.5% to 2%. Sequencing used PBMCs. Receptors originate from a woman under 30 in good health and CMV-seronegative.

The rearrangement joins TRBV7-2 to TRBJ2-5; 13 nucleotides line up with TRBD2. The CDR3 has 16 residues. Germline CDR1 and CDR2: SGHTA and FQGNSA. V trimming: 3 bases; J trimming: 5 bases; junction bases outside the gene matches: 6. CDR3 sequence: CASSLTSGGYSETQYF. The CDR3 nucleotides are TGTGCCAGCAGCTTGACTAGCGGGGGGTACTCCGAGACCCAGTACTTC. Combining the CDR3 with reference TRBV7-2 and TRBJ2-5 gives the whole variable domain GAGVSQSPSNKVTEKGKDVELRCDPISGHTALYWYRQSLGQGLEFLIYFQGNSAPDKSGLPSDRFSAERTGGSVSTLTIQRTQQEDSAVYLCASSLTSGGYSETQYFGPGTRLLVL.

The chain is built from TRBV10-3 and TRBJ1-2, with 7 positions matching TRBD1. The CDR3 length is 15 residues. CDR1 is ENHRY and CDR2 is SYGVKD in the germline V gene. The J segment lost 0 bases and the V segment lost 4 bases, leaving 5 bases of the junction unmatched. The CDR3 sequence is CAISAGDRANYGYTF. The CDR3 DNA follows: TGTGCCATCAGTGCCGGGGACAGAGCTAACTATGGCTACACCTTC.